In this sample, the clone carrying this T cell receptor (beta chain) turned up a few times. With 2 bases clipped from V and 5 bases from J, the junction kept 10 bases outside the gene matches. This CDR3 has 16 amino acids. CDR1 SGDLS and CDR2 YYNGEE come from the germline V gene. The record originates from a study of T cell changes during pregnancy in multiple sclerosis. TCRdb's copy holds only in-frame clones and misses some; the assay was immunoSEQ multiplex PCR. The repertoire holds 38,000 or so clones, with 91% as singletons. Sequenced material: CD8+ T cells from peripheral blood mononuclear cells, taken before pregnancy. This receptor was identified in a female donor with multiple sclerosis, enrolled in a pregnancy study. This chain links TRBV9 with TRBJ1-1; 9 positions match TRBD1. This CDR3 reads CASSVTGGAGGTEAFF. The DNA of the CDR3 is TGTGCCAGCAGCGTTACAGGGGGCGCAGGTGGAACTGAAGCTTTCTTT.